This T cell receptor beta chain appears in the sequencing data of a study of response to subunit inactivated influenza vaccine. Whole-study results and caveats: After each seasonal influenza vaccination, few new T cells are recruited, the authors suggested.

The CDR3 contains 15 residues. With 5 bases removed from V and 3 bases from J, the gap between germline ends came to 14 bases. Looked up from germline, CDR1 is MNHEY and CDR2 is SVGEGT. Via MiXCR, TCRdb re-called the RT-PCR reads, giving one row per CDR3 protein. This sample has hundreds of thousands of distinct CDR3 sequences, with 14% found just once. This clonotype came up a few times. Its antigen remains unknown. The origin of this receptor is a man aged 50 to 59 who received an inactivated influenza vaccine. This rearrangement joins TRBV6-2 or TRBV6-3 to TRBJ1-5; D is undetermined. Material: PBMCs from blood, obtained 14 to 15 days before vaccination. The chain's CDR3 is CASSLDRLDNQPQHF. CDR3 DNA sequence: TGTGCCAGCAGTCTAGACCGGCTCGACAATCAGCCCCAGCATTTT.